The 7 T cell receptor beta chains below were found in one sample sequenced in a study of T cells in Graves' hyperthyroidism and ophthalmopathy. Amplification targeted TCR beta CDR3 regions from RNA transcripts. A first-round RT-PCR of the TCR CDR3 used the HTBI primer set. One entry per CDR3 protein, called by TCRdb with MiXCR from the multiplex PCR reads. The sample holds 500,000 to 600,000 distinct CDR3 sequences; 46% are singletons and the top ten take about 45%. The sample taken for sequencing was peripheral blood or thyroid tissue (not recorded which). The receptor source for this set is an adult woman with Graves' disease, either hyperthyroidism or ophthalmopathy (not recorded which).

The chain joins TRBV10-3 to TRBJ2-3, with TRBD2 as a possible D gene (6 bases). CDR1 and CDR2 from the germline V gene are ENHRY and SYGVKD. This CDR3 has 12 amino acids. Deletions cut 6 bases from V and 6 bases from J, with 10 bases between. CDR3: CAISLLADTQYF. The CDR3 DNA is TGTGCCATCAGCCTACTAGCTGATACGCAGTATTTT.

This clonotype was detected only a few times. In nucleotides, the CDR3 is TGCGCCAGCACACCCTCGGGACAGGTGCACTATGGCTACACCTTC. This sequence encodes CASTPSGQVHYGYTF. The gene calls are TRBV10-2 and TRBJ1-2; 8 positions agree with TRBD1. Germline CDR1 is WSHSY and CDR2 is SAAADI. The CDR3 consists of 15 residues. V dropped 7 bases and J dropped 3; count of bases not matched to a gene: 10.

This clonotype has ten or more counts. The V gene is TRBV20-1, the J gene TRBJ2-7; 7 nucleotides agree with TRBD2. J lost 4 bases, V lost 3 bases, and 9 bases had no gene match. Germline V lookup: CDR1 DFQATT, CDR2 SNEGSKA (reference sequence). The CDR3 spans 14 residues. Here the CDR3 DNA reads TGCAGTGCTAGCCCACCGGGACTAACTTACGAGCAGTACTTC. It codes for CSASPPGLTYEQYF.

The chain is built from TRBV11-1 and TRBJ2-7; possible D gene TRBD1, 6 bases. Germline V gene lookup returns CDR1 SGHAT and CDR2 FQDESV (reference sequence). The CDR3 is made up of 15 amino acids. V was shortened by 6 bases and J by 4 bases, with 19 bases between the two germline ends. The CDR3 region is CASSFWQGNRYEQYF. In DNA form, the CDR3 reads TGTGCCAGCAGTTTTTGGCAGGGGAACCGATACGAGCAGTACTTC.

This clonotype was counted many times. CDR3: CASRQDRGGTNEKLFF. The CDR3 bases are TGTGCCAGCAGACAAGACCGGGGTGGCACTAATGAAAAACTGTTTTTT. The chain joins TRBV5-8 to TRBJ1-4; no definite D call. The germline gives CDR1 SGHTS, CDR2 YDEGEE. This CDR3 has 16 amino acids. Trimming removed 5 bases from V and 2 bases from J, with 16 bases in between.

Many counts were recorded for this clonotype. This sequence joins TRBV7-2 and TRBJ1-4; 9 bases line up with TRBD1. V was clipped by 5 bases and J by 7 bases; unmatched bases: 5. CDR1 and CDR2 (germline): SGHTA, FQGNSA. The CDR3 extends over 14 amino acids. The CDR3 bases are TGTGCCAGCAGCATACAGGGGGCCGGTGAAAAACTGTTTTTT. It is translated as CASSIQGAGEKLFF.

The rearrangement links TRBV29-1 to TRBJ2-2, with 8 bases identical to TRBD2. CDR1 is SQVTM, CDR2 ANQGSEA, per germline. The V and J ends lost 8 bases and 8 bases, in that order; junction bases with no gene match: 16. This CDR3 is built from 15 residues. The CDR3 here is CSSSGTSGARGELFF. CDR3 nucleotide sequence: TGCAGCAGCTCCGGGACTAGTGGGGCGAGGGGGGAGCTGTTTTTT.